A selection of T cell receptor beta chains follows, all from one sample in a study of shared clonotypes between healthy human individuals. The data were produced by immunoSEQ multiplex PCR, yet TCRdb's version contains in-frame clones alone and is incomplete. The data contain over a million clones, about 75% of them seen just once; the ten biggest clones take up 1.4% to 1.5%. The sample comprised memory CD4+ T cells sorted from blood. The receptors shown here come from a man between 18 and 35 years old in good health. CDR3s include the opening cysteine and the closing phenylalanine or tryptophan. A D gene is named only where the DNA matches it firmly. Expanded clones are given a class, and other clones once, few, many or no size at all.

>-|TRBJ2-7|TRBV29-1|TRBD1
TGCAGCGTTGCCGCCGGGACAGGGGGCTCCTACGAGCAGTACTTC
CSVAAGTGGSYEQYF
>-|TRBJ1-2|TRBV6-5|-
TGTGCCAGCAGCTCCGCGGGAGTTGGGGGCTACACCTTC
CASSSAGVGGYTF
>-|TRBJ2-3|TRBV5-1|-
TGCGCCAGCAGGTCAGACCCCTCTGGTACGCAGTATTTT
CASRSDPSGTQYF
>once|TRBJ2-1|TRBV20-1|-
TGCAGTGCGGATACAGGGAATGAGCAGTTCTTC
CSADTGNEQFF
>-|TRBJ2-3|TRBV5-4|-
TGTGCCAGCAGCCCGGATCCTTTTAGCACAGATACGCAGTATTTT
CASSPDPFSTDTQYF
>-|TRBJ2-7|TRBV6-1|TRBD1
TGTGCCAGCAGTGAAAGGACAGGGGCCTACGAGCAGTACTTC
CASSERTGAYEQYF
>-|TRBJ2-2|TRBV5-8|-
TGTGCCAGCAGCTTGAGTAGCGGTACGAACACCGGGGAGCTGTTTTTT
CASSLSSGTNTGELFF
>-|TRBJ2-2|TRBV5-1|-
TGCGCCAGCAGCCCGGGACAAACGGAGGCCGGGGAGCTGTTTTTT
CASSPGQTEAGELFF
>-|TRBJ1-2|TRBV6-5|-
TGTGCCTCTAGGGGCACGGGCTATGGCTACACCTTC
CASRGTGYGYTF
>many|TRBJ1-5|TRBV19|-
TGTGCCAGTACCGTCAGCAATCAGCCCCAGCATTTT
CASTVSNQPQHF
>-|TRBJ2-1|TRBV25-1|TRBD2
TGTGCCAGCAGTGAATCGCGGACTAGCGGGGCTGACAATGAGCAGTTCTTC
CASSESRTSGADNEQFF
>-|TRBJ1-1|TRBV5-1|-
TGCGCCAGCAGCTTGTCGTTGGGACGGAACACTGAAGCTTTCTTT
CASSLSLGRNTEAFF
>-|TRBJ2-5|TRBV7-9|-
TGTGCCAGCAGCTTTAAAGAGACCCAGTACTTC
CASSFKETQYF
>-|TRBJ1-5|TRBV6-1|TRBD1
TGTGCCAGCAGTGCCGGGACAGGGGCCCTAGGCAATCAGCCCCAGCATTTT
CASSAGTGALGNQPQHF
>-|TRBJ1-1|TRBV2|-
TGTGCCAGCAGTGAAGAGGGTGGAGCTTTCTTT
CASSEEGGAFF
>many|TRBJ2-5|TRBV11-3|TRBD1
TGTGCCAGCAGCCAACAGGGGGTCGGAGAGACCCAGTACTTC
CASSQQGVGETQYF
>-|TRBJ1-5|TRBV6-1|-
TGTGCCAGCAGGAACTCAGGGGGCAATCAGCCCCAGCATTTT
CASRNSGGNQPQHF
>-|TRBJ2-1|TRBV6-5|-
TGTGCCAGCAGTTCATCTCTGAGCTCCTACAATGAGCAGTTCTTC
CASSSSLSSYNEQFF